A selection of T cell receptor beta chains follows, all from one sample in a study of shared clonotypes between healthy human individuals. Generated by immunoSEQ multiplex PCR, the TCRdb table keeps only in-frame clones and is missing some. The repertoire consists of about 710,000 clones, with 60% to 75% occurring once and the leading ten covering under 2%. Sequencing input: memory CD4+ T cells sorted from blood. The receptors come from a woman aged 25 to 39 in good health. Both conserved end residues are part of each CDR3. D genes are given only for firm matches. Only some rows state a clone size, as once, few, many or a class for expanded clones.

TRBV11-2	.	.	TRBJ2-5	CASRFPGGETQYF	TGTGCCAGCAGGTTTCCAGGGGGGGAGACCCAGTACTTC
TRBV2	.	few	TRBJ1-4	CASHGFGEKLFF	TGTGCCAGCCATGGCTTCGGAGAAAAACTGTTTTTT
TRBV28	TRBD2	.	TRBJ2-7	CASSQGLAGVYEQYF	TGTGCCAGCAGTCAGGGACTAGCGGGAGTCTACGAGCAGTACTTC
TRBV6-6	TRBD1	.	TRBJ1-2	CASSYLGQGNYGYTF	TGTGCCAGCAGTTACCTCGGACAGGGTAACTATGGCTACACCTTC
TRBV7-2	.	.	TRBJ1-2	CASNPLGVSYGYTF	TGTGCCAGCAACCCCCTAGGCGTTAGTTATGGCTACACCTTC
TRBV5-1	TRBD2	.	TRBJ2-3	CASSLGSGRVSDTQYF	TGCGCCAGCAGCTTAGGTAGCGGGAGGGTTAGCGATACGCAGTATTTT
TRBV6-1	TRBD1	.	TRBJ2-2	CASWDSVNTGELFF	TGTGCCAGTTGGGACAGCGTGAACACCGGGGAGCTGTTTTTT
TRBV27	.	many	TRBJ1-5	CASSQGPNQPQHF	TGTGCCAGCAGCCAGGGTCCCAATCAGCCCCAGCATTTT
TRBV7-9	.	many	TRBJ1-2	CASSLGPQDHGYTF	TGTGCCAGCAGCTTAGGCCCTCAGGATCATGGCTACACCTTC
TRBV7-2	.	.	TRBJ2-7	CASSQWEDREQYF	TGTGCCAGCAGCCAGTGGGAGGACCGCGAGCAGTACTTC
TRBV18	.	.	TRBJ2-1	CASSPKGLNEQFF	TGTGCCAGCTCACCAAAGGGTTTAAATGAGCAGTTCTTC
TRBV2	.	few	TRBJ1-4	CASSALGSTNEKLFF	TGTGCCAGCAGTGCTCTCGGCTCAACTAATGAAAAACTGTTTTTT
TRBV29-1	.	.	TRBJ1-2	CSAGGPFYGYTF	TGCAGCGCCGGGGGGCCCTTTTATGGCTACACCTTC
TRBV11-2	.	.	TRBJ2-5	CASSLGAETQYF	TGTGCCAGCAGCTTAGGAGCGGAGACCCAGTACTTC
TRBV28	.	few	TRBJ1-1	CASSSPPLSTEAFF	TGTGCCAGCAGTTCCCCACCTTTATCCACTGAAGCTTTCTTT
TRBV4-1	TRBD2	.	TRBJ2-2	CASSPPLGLAENTGELFF	TGCGCCAGCAGCCCCCCCTTGGGACTAGCGGAGAACACCGGGGAGCTGTTTTTT
TRBV2	.	.	TRBJ2-5	CASGSRETQYF	TGTGCCAGCGGCAGCCGGGAGACCCAGTACTTC
TRBV7-2	.	.	TRBJ1-5	CASSSSPGTSQPQHF	TGTGCCAGCAGCTCCTCTCCCGGGACTAGTCAGCCCCAGCATTTT
TRBV5-1	.	.	TRBJ2-3	CASSWAGQATDTQYF	TGCGCCAGCAGCTGGGCGGGACAAGCCACAGATACGCAGTATTTT
TRBV25-1	TRBD1	few	TRBJ2-7	CASTGTGVSYEQYF	TGTGCCAGTACCGGGACAGGGGTTTCCTACGAGCAGTACTTC
TRBV5-6	.	.	TRBJ1-2	CASSGRGDYGYTF	TGTGCCAGCAGCGGTCGGGGGGACTATGGCTACACCTTC
TRBV30	.	.	TRBJ2-5	CASRETQYF	TGTGCCTCTAGGGAGACCCAGTACTTC
TRBV6-1	.	few	TRBJ1-1	CASSEGSTNTEAFF	TGTGCCAGCAGTGAAGGTTCAACTAACACTGAAGCTTTCTTT
TRBV28	TRBD1	.	TRBJ1-4	CASSSGTVNEKLFF	TGTGCCAGCAGTTCCGGGACAGTTAATGAAAAACTGTTTTTT
TRBV30	TRBD2	.	TRBJ2-3	CAWSVLAGGSDTQYF	TGTGCCTGGAGTGTGCTAGCGGGAGGGTCAGATACGCAGTATTTT
TRBV7-2	TRBD1	once	TRBJ2-7	CASSGTGYEQYF	TGTGCCAGCAGCGGGACAGGCTACGAGCAGTACTTC
TRBV28	.	.	TRBJ1-2	CASSSYNVGGEDYGYTF	TGTGCCAGCAGTTCCTACAACGTGGGGGGGGAGGACTATGGCTACACCTTC
TRBV27	.	.	TRBJ1-5	CASSSRGDQPQHF	TGTGCCAGCAGTTCCAGGGGCGATCAGCCCCAGCATTTT
TRBV29-1	.	.	TRBJ2-7	CSVVSSYEQYF	TGCAGCGTTGTAAGCTCCTACGAGCAGTACTTC
TRBV5-4	TRBD1	.	TRBJ1-1	CASSMDRGREAFF	TGTGCCAGCAGCATGGACAGGGGGCGGGAGGCTTTCTTT
TRBV4-1	.	many	TRBJ1-2	CASSQGQIYGYTF	TGCGCCAGCAGCCAAGGACAGATCTATGGCTACACCTTC
TRBV7-9	TRBD1	few	TRBJ1-2	CATLQGNYGYTF	TGTGCCACTTTACAGGGGAACTATGGCTACACCTTC
TRBV27	TRBD2	.	TRBJ2-2	CASSLRPLAGEVAGELFF	TGTGCCAGCAGTTTACGCCCACTAGCGGGAGAAGTGGCTGGGGAGCTGTTTTTT
TRBV19	.	.	TRBJ2-7	CASSAGPGVEYEQYF	TGTGCCAGTAGTGCCGGCCCCGGGGTAGAGTACGAGCAGTACTTC
TRBV2	TRBD2	.	TRBJ2-1	CASSEEGLADNEQFF	TGTGCCAGCAGTGAAGAAGGACTAGCGGACAATGAGCAGTTCTTC
TRBV6-4	.	.	TRBJ1-5	CASCLGGWNQPQHF	TGTGCCAGCTGCCTGGGGGGGTGGAATCAGCCCCAGCATTTT
TRBV19	TRBD1	.	TRBJ2-7	CASRTLGQGGEQYF	TGTGCCAGTAGGACACTGGGACAGGGTGGCGAGCAGTACTTC
TRBV5-3	.	.	TRBJ1-2	CARSCVRLTVWSGYTF	TGTGCCAGAAGCTGTGTACGCCTGACGGTCTGGTCTGGCTACACCTTC
TRBV27	.	.	TRBJ2-5	CASSVRREAETQYF	TGTGCCAGCAGTGTAAGGAGGGAGGCGGAGACCCAGTACTTC
TRBV7-9	TRBD1	.	TRBJ1-2	CASSLAWTGRAYGYTF	TGTGCCAGCAGCTTAGCTTGGACAGGGAGGGCCTATGGCTACACCTTC
TRBV25-1	.	.	TRBJ2-3	CASSEGGLTSTDTQYF	TGTGCCAGCAGTGAGGGCGGCCTGACTAGCACAGATACGCAGTATTTT
TRBV7-8	.	.	TRBJ2-3	CASSPRLKWGTDTQYF	TGTGCCAGCAGCCCGAGACTAAAATGGGGCACAGATACGCAGTATTTT
TRBV6-4	.	.	TRBJ2-2	CASSDSKGGHTGELFF	TGTGCCAGCAGTGACTCGAAGGGCGGACACACCGGGGAGCTGTTTTTT
TRBV6-6	.	.	TRBJ1-2	CASSYEYGPYGYTF	TGTGCCAGCAGTTACGAGTACGGACCCTATGGCTACACCTTC
TRBV5-1	TRBD2	few	TRBJ2-1	CASSLSGGYNEQFF	TGCGCCAGCAGCTTAAGCGGGGGATACAATGAGCAGTTCTTC
TRBV5-1	TRBD2	.	TRBJ2-1	CASSLWLAGPTYNEQFF	TGCGCCAGCAGCTTGTGGTTAGCGGGACCGACCTACAATGAGCAGTTCTTC
TRBV5-8	TRBD1	.	TRBJ1-5	CASSRTSGTANQPQHF	TGTGCCAGCAGCCGAACTTCGGGGACAGCCAATCAGCCCCAGCATTTT
TRBV7-9	.	.	TRBJ2-1	CASSPAHLSYNEQFF	TGTGCCAGCAGCCCAGCCCATCTATCCTACAATGAGCAGTTCTTC
TRBV14	.	few	TRBJ1-5	CASSQSYNQPQHF	TGTGCCAGCAGCCAAAGTTATAATCAGCCCCAGCATTTT